Each of the 8 T cell receptor beta chains below was sequenced from the same sample in a study of blood T cell repertoires in COVID-19. Here immunoSEQ multiplex PCR was the method, and the copy in TCRdb shows in-frame clones only, minus some. The table has about 30,000 clones, about 90% seen once; the top ten hold around a quarter. Sequenced input: peripheral blood. The receptors shown here come from a human donor in a cohort sampled during active COVID-19.

The V call is TRBV7-3, the J call TRBJ1-6; D call uncertain. Trimming stripped 5 bases from V and 0 bases from J, with 5 bases between. The germline gives CDR1 SGHTA, CDR2 FQGTGA. This CDR3 is 14 amino acids long. CDR3 bases: TGTGCCAGCAGCCTGAGCTCCTATAATTCACCCCTCCACTTT. This sequence encodes CASSLSSYNSPLHF.

A word on this clone: Germline and junction disagree at one end, which may indicate a read error. The chain is built from TRBV7-3 and TRBJ1-1, with unresolved D. Germline values: CDR1 SGHTA, CDR2 FQGTGA. This CDR3 contains 13 residues. This CDR3 is CASSLTVAGEAFF. CDR3 in DNA: TGTGCCAGCAGCCTAACGGTGGCAGGAGAAGCTTTCTTT. Full variable domain (remainder filled in from reference TRBV7-3 and TRBJ1-1): GAGVSQTPSNKVTEKGKYVELRCDPISGHTALYWYRQSLGQGPEFLIYFQGTGAADDSGLPNDRFFAVRPEGSVSTLKIQRTERGDSAVYLCASSLTVAGEAFFGQGTRLTVV.

The chain is built from TRBV6-6 and TRBJ1-5, with D uncertain. The CDR3 is 14 amino acids. Trimming cost V 1 base and J 7 bases, with 11 bases left between them. Germline V lookup: CDR1 MNHNY, CDR2 SVGAGI (reference sequence). Here the CDR3 reads CASSYWGGGQPQHF. In nucleotides, the CDR3 is TGTGCCAGCAGTTACTGGGGAGGCGGCCAGCCCCAGCATTTT.

The gene calls are TRBV19 and TRBJ2-7; TRBD2 is a possible D gene (7 bases). The germline CDR1 and CDR2 sequences are LNHDA and SQIVND (reference sequence). CDR3 size: 15 residues. V was trimmed by 7 bases and J by 2 bases, leaving 18 bases between them. CDR3 sequence (DNA): TGTGCCAGTAAGAGCTCCGGGGGGCAAACCTACGAGCAGTACTTC. Translating gives CASKSSGGQTYEQYF.

J is TRBJ2-7 and V is TRBV9; 9 bases fit TRBD2. Germline values: CDR1 SGDLS, CDR2 YYNGEE. J lost 0 bases, V lost 7 bases, and 5 bases had no gene match. The CDR3 runs to 14 residues. Written as DNA, the CDR3 is TGTGCCAGCTCGTTAGCGGGGGCCTCCTACGAGCAGTACTTC. It specifies CASSLAGASYEQYF.

The genes are TRBV5-1 and TRBJ2-5, with 7 bases fitting TRBD1. CDR1 and CDR2 (germline): SGHRS, YFSETQ. The length of the CDR3 is 15 residues. The V segment lost 4 bases and the J segment 4 bases; nucleotides outside the gene matches: 10. The CDR3 sequence: CASSAQQGMGETQYF. The DNA for the CDR3 is TGCGCCAGCAGCGCCCAACAGGGGATGGGAGAGACCCAGTACTTC. The full variable domain, in which reference TRBV5-1 and TRBJ2-5 provide the parts outside the CDR3, is KAGVTQTPRYLIKTRGQQVTLSCSPISGHRSVSWYQQTPGQGLQFLFEYFSETQRNKGNFPGRFSGRQFSNSRSEMNVSTLELGDSALYLCASSAQQGMGETQYFGPGTRLLVL.

The rearrangement joins TRBV10-3 to TRBJ2-7; D call uncertain. The CDR3 extends over 14 amino acids. With 4 bases removed from V and 2 bases from J, the gap between germline ends came to 12 bases. Germline V gives CDR1 ENHRY, CDR2 SYGVKD. CDR3 DNA: TGTGCCATCAGTGGAACAGAACGTGCCTACGAGCAGTACTTC. This gives the protein CAISGTERAYEQYF.

This clone was observed once. This chain links TRBV5-1 with TRBJ2-2; D not resolved. Trimming stripped 0 bases from V and 1 base from J, with 4 bases between. The CDR3 sequence is 14 residues long. The germline V gene encodes CDR1 SGHRS and CDR2 YFSETQ. CDR3 nucleotide sequence: TGCGCCAGCAGCTTGGACAGGAACACCGGGGAGCTGTTTTTT. As protein: CASSLDRNTGELFF.